This T cell receptor (beta chain) was recovered during a study of graft-versus-host responses after intestinal transplantation. Method: immunoSEQ multiplex PCR; TCRdb's copy keeps in-frame clones and lacks some. The table includes about 120,000 clones, 85% to 95% detected once. Study results and limitations: The marrow of recipients harbored GvH clones, and ileum or blood showed some of them first. There was an association between peak levels of circulating GvH clones and early post-transplant HvG declines.

The CDR3 is made up of 13 amino acids. J gave up 12 bases and V 5 bases, and 11 bases lay outside the gene matches. Germline values: CDR1 MDHEN, CDR2 SYDVKM. As to this clone: Its specificity is not known.

Sequencing used unstimulated CD4+ T cells sorted from spleen or lymph node cells, obtained before intestinal transplant. The rearrangement uses TRBV28 and TRBJ1-1, with TRBD1 matching over 8 bases. This TCR was sampled from a human donor who received an intestinal transplant. The CDR3 nucleotides read TGTGCCAGCAGTCCTCTTATTGGACAGGGAACTTTCTTT. The encoded protein is CASSPLIGQGTFF.